The subject of this entry is one T cell receptor (beta chain). The data belong to a study of blood T cell repertoires in COVID-19. The wider study: COVID-19 samples, acute and convalescent, were from the United States, Italy and Spain. From T cells, B-cell-depleted T cells, or PBMCs came the material, which was cDNA or gDNA.

The authors' processing: Reference gene primer amplification gave nucleated cell count estimates. Profiling relied on immunoSEQ multiplex PCR, and the TCRdb table lists in-frame clones only, not all of them. From that table come the V and J calls and clone size; the DNA was used to work out D and trimming. The sample includes some 370,000 clones, around 90% of them seen just once. J gave up 3 bases and V 6 bases, and 8 bases lay outside the gene matches. The germline CDR1 and CDR2 sequences are MNHEY and SVGAGI. CDR3 length equals 15 residues. The chain recombines TRBV6-5 with TRBJ2-1; 7 nucleotides line up with TRBD2. The sequence was collected from a man aged 18-30 years with active or convalescent COVID-19. Sequenced material: peripheral blood. CDR3 sequence reads: CASRPSGVLYNEQFF. CDR3 nucleotides: TGTGCCAGCAGACCGAGCGGGGTCCTCTACAATGAGCAGTTCTTC.